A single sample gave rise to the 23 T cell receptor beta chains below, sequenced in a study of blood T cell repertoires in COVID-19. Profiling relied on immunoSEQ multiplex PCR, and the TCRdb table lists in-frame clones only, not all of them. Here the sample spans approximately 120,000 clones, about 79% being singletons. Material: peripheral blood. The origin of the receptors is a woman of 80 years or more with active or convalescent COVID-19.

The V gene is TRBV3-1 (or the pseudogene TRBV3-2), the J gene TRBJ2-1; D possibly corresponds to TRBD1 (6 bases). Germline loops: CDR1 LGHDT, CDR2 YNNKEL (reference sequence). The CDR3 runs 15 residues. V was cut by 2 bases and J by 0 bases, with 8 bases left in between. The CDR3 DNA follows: TGTGCCAGCAGCCAATACAGGGCCTCCTACAATGAGCAGTTCTTC. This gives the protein CASSQYRASYNEQFF.

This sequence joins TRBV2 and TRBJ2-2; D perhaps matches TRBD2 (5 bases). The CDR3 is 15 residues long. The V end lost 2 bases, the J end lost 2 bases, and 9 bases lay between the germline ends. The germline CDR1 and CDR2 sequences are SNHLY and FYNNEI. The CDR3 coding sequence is TGTGCCAGCAGTGAAAGGACTCTAAACACCGGGGAGCTGTTTTTT. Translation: CASSERTLNTGELFF.

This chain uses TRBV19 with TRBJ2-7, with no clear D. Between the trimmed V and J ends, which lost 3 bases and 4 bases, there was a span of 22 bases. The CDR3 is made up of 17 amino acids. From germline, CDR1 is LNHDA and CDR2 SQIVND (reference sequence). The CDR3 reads CASSIFGDRSSDYEQYF. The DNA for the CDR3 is TGTGCCAGTAGTATCTTTGGTGATCGTTCGTCAGATTACGAGCAGTACTTC.

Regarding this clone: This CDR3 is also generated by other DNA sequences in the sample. In nucleotides, the CDR3 is TGTGCCAGCAGCCAAGACAGAGAGACCCAGTACTTC. It translates to CASSQDRETQYF. The chain links TRBV3-1 (or the pseudogene TRBV3-2) to TRBJ2-5; D not resolved. The CDR3 has 12 amino acids. CDR1 LGHDT and CDR2 YNNKEL come from the germline V gene (reference sequence). The ends were cut back, 0 bases at V and 4 bases at J, with 3 bases in the middle.

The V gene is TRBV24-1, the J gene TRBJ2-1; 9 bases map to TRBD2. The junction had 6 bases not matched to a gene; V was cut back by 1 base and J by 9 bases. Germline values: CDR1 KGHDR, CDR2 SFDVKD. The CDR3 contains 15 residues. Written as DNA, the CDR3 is TGTGCCACCAGTGATTTTGTGAGAGCGGGAGGTGAGCAGTTCTTC. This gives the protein CATSDFVRAGGEQFF.

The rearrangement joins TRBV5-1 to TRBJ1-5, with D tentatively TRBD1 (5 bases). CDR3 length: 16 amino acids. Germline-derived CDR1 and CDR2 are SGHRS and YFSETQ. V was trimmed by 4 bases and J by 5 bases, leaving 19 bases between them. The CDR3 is CASSPRPGISYQPQHF. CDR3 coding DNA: TGCGCCAGCAGCCCCAGACCAGGGATAAGTTATCAGCCCCAGCATTTT.

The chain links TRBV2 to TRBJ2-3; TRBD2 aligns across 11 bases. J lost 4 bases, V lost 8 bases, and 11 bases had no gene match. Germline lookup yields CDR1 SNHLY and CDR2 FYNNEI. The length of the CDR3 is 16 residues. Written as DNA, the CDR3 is TGTGCCAGCGGGGGGACTAGCGGCGAGATGCCAGATACGCAGTATTTT. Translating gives CASGGTSGEMPDTQYF.

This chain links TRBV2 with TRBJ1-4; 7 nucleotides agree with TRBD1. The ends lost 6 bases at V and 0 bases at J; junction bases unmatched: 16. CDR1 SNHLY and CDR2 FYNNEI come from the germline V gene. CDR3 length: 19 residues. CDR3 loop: CASRKYQGERVSTNEKLFF. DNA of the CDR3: TGTGCCAGCAGGAAGTATCAGGGGGAACGCGTGTCAACTAATGAAAAACTGTTTTTT.

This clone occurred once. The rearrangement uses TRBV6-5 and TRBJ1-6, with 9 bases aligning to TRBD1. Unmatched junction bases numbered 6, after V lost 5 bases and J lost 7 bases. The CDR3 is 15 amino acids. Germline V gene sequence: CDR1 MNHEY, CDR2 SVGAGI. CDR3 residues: CASSIRTGDNSPLHF. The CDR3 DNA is TGTGCCAGCAGTATTAGGACAGGGGACAATTCACCCCTCCACTTT.

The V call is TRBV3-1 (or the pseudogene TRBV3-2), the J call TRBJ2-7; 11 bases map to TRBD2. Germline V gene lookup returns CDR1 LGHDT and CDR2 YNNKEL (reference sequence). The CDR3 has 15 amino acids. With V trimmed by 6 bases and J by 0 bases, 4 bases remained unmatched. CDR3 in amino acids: CASRDSGRASYEQYF. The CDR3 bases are TGTGCCAGCAGGGATAGCGGGAGGGCCTCCTACGAGCAGTACTTC.

Here the CDR3 reads CASSLGTSDNEQFF. The DNA of the CDR3 is TGCGCCAGCAGCTTGGGGACTAGCGACAATGAGCAGTTCTTC. V usage is TRBV5-1 and J usage is TRBJ2-1; 9 positions match TRBD2. CDR1 and CDR2 from the germline V gene are SGHRS and YFSETQ. This CDR3 is built from 14 residues. The V and J ends lost 0 bases and 5 bases, in that order; junction bases with no gene match: 0.

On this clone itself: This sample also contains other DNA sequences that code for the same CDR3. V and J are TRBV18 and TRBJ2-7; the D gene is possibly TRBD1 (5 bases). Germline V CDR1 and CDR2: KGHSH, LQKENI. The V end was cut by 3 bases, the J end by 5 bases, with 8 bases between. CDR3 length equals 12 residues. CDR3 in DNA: TGTGCCAGCTCACCTCAGGGTAACGAGCAGTACTTC. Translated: CASSPQGNEQYF. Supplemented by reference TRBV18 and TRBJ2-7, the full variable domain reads NAGVMQNPRHLVRRRGQEARLRCSPMKGHSHVYWYRQLPEEGLKFMVYLQKENIIDESGMPKERFSAEFPKEGPSILRIQQVVRGDSAAYFCASSPQGNEQYFGPGTRLTVT.

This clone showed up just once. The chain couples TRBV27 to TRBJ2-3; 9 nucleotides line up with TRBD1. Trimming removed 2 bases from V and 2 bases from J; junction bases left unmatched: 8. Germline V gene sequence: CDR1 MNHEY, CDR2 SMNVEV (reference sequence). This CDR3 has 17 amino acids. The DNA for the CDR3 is TGTGCCAGCAGTTTACACAAACGGGACAGGGTCACAGATACGCAGTATTTT. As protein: CASSLHKRDRVTDTQYF.

The CDR3 bases are TGTGCCAGCAGTTTACTAGCGGGAGGGCCTGCGGGAACCGGGGAGCTGTTTTTT. Protein sequence: CASSLLAGGPAGTGELFF. This chain uses TRBV27 with TRBJ2-2, with TRBD2 matching over 12 bases. Germline V gene lookup returns CDR1 MNHEY and CDR2 SMNVEV (reference sequence). The J segment lost 5 bases and the V segment lost 2 bases, leaving 9 bases of the junction unmatched. The CDR3 loop spans 18 amino acids.

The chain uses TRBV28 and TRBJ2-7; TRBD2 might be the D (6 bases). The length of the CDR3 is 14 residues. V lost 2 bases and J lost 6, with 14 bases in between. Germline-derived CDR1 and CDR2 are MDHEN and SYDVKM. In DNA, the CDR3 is TGTGCCAGCAGTTTAGGGGGGTTTCTCGGCGAGCAGTACTTC. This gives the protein CASSLGGFLGEQYF.

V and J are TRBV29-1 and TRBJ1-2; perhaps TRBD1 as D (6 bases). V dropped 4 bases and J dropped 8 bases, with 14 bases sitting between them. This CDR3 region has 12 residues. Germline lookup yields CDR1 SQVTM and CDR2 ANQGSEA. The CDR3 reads CSVVGAGEGYTF. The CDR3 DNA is TGCAGCGTTGTAGGGGCAGGGGAAGGCTACACCTTC.

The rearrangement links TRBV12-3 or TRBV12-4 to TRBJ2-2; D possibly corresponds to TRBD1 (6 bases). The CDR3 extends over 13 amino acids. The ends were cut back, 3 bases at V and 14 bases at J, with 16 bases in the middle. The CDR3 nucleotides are TGTGCCAGCAGTTTTACCCGGGACACTCAACTGTTTTTT. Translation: CASSFTRDTQLFF.

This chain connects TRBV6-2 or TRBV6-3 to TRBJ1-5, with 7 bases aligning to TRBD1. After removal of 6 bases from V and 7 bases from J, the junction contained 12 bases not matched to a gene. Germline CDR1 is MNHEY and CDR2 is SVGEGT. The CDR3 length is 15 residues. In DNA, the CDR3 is TGTGCCAGCAGCGTACCCGGGACAGCTAACCAGCCCCAGCATTTT. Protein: CASSVPGTANQPQHF.

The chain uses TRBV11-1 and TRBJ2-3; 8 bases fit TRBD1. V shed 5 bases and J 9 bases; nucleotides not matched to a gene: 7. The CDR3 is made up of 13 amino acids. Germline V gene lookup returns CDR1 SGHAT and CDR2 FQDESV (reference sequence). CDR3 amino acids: CASSENGQGTQYF. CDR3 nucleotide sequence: TGTGCCAGCAGCGAGAACGGACAGGGAACGCAGTATTTT.

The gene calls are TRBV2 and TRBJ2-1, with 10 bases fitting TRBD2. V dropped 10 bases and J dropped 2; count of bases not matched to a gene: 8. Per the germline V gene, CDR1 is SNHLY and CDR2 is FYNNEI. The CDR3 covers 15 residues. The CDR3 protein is CAIPGLALAYNEQFF. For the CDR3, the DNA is TGTGCCATACCGGGACTAGCGCTGGCCTACAATGAGCAGTTCTTC.

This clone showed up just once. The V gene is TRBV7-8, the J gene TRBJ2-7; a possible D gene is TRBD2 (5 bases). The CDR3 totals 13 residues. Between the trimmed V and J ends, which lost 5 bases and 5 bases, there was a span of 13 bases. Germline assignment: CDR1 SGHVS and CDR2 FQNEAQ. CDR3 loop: CASSILNGDEQYF. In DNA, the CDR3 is TGTGCCAGCAGCATATTAAACGGGGACGAGCAGTACTTC.

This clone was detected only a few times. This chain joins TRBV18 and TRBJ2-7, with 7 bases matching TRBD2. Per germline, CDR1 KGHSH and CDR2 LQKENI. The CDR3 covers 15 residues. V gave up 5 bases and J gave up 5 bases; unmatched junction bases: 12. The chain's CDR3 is CASSSGLGGSHEQYF. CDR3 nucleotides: TGTGCCAGCTCATCTGGACTTGGCGGGAGCCACGAGCAGTACTTC.

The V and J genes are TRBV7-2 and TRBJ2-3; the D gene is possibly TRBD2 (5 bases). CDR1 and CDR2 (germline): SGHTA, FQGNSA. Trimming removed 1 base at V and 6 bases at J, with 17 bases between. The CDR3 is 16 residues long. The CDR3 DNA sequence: TGTGCCAGCAGCTTAGTAGGACTCCCGATCAGGGATACGCAGTATTTT. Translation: CASSLVGLPIRDTQYF. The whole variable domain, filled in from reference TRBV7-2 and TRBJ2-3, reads GAGVSQSPSNKVTEKGKDVELRCDPISGHTALYWYRQSLGQGLEFLIYFQGNSAPDKSGLPSDRFSAERTGGSVSTLTIQRTQQEDSAVYLCASSLVGLPIRDTQYFGPGTRLTVL.